The clone carrying this TCR beta chain was seen only a few times. Its antigen remains unknown. From the reads, TCRdb called clonotypes with MiXCR, one entry per CDR3 protein. The sample consists of around 260,000 distinct CDR3 sequences, over 20% of them appearing once. The source of the sample is a study of T cell repertoires in cytomegalovirus infection. Study findings and constraints: Accumulated public TCR beta family frequency recognized individuals carrying CMV together with the relevant HLA.

The V end was cut by 0 bases, the J end by 4 bases, with 15 bases between. The CDR3 runs 16 residues. The germline V gene encodes CDR1 LGHNA and CDR2 YSLEER. This sequence originates from a human donor in good health (CMV status not recorded). Some clones in this sample may be carry-over from other donors' samples. The specimen sequenced was PBMCs. The chain joins TRBV4-3 to TRBJ2-5; the D gene is possibly TRBD1 (5 bases). The CDR3 sequence is CASSQDRAGRGETQYF. In DNA form, the CDR3 reads TGCGCCAGCAGCCAAGATCGAGCAGGGCGAGGAGAGACCCAGTACTTC.